This TCR beta chain was sequenced during a study of radiotherapy plus CTLA-4 blockade in lung cancer (dated by TCRdb to 2016 to 2019). Concerning the study at large: Among enrolled patients, under 20% had an objective response and 30% to 35% reached disease control. General conclusions and limits of the study: After treatment with radiotherapy and ipilimumab, TCR clones that originated in tumors expanded in peripheral blood. Increased serum interferon-beta after radiation, together with early dynamic changes in blood T cell clones, were reported to be the strongest predictors of response.

The study tested focal radiation therapy combined with CTLA-4 blockade (ipilimumab) in patients with chemo-refractory metastatic non-small-cell lung cancer. Concerning this clone: Its antigen target is currently unknown. Within one base of it there is no much larger clone, and no base qualities were kept.

Libraries were constructed by the immunoSEQ multiplex PCR assay. The table comes from immuneACCESS by way of TCRdb, which keeps in-frame sequences with V and J called. Part of the clones is missing from these tables; in studies checked, under half for an unresolved V gene and the rest for unknown reasons. Across this sample there are about 49,000 clones, with roughly 84% seen only once. About 30% of the sample is taken by the ten largest. At the junction V is shortened by 7 bases and J by 2 bases; bases outside the gene matches: 7. Via the germline V gene, CDR1 is MNHNS and CDR2 SASEGT. The CDR3 goes from the cysteine to the phenylalanine over 15 residues. The retained sequence is limited to the CDR3, 45 bases, with the frame set at the first base.

The source was peripheral blood, collected from a patient treated with radiotherapy plus ipilimumab. Recombination linked TRBV6-1 to TRBJ2-3, with TRBD2 identical over 9 junction bases. The receptor comes from a human donor with non-small cell lung cancer whose response to radiotherapy plus ipilimumab could not be evaluated. This receptor has the CDR3 CASTTSGSHTDTQYF. The DNA sequence is as follows: TGTGCCAGCACGACTAGCGGTTCTCACACAGATACGCAGTATTTT.